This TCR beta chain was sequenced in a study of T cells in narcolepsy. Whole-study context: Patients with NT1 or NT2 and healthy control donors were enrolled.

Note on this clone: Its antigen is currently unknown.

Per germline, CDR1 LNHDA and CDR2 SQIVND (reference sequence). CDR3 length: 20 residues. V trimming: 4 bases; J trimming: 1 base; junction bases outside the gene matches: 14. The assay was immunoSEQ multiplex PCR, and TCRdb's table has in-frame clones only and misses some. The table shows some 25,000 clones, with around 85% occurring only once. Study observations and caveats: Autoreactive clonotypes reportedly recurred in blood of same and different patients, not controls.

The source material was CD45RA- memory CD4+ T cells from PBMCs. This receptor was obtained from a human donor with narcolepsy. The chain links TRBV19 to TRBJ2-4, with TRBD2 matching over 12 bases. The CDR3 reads CASSTETTSGRIGAKNIQYF. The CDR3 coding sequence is TGTGCCAGTAGTACGGAAACGACTAGCGGGAGAATAGGCGCCAAAAACATTCAGTACTTC.